The rows below give T cell receptor beta chains drawn from one sample of a study of blood T cell repertoires in COVID-19. The table came from immunoSEQ multiplex PCR; TCRdb's copy has only in-frame clones and leaves some out. This sample carries around 100,000 clones, approximately 86% of them seen once, and the ten largest clones take less than 3.5%. Material for sequencing was PBMCs or T cells enriched from blood (not recorded which). The receptors were gathered from a woman aged 45 to 65 who had recovered from COVID-19. The CDR3 runs from the conserved cysteine through the conserved F or W. A D gene is named only where the DNA matches it firmly. Expanded clones get a size class; other rows say once, few or many, or leave the size out.

v_gene	d_gene	abundance	j_gene	CDR3aa	CDR3nt
TRBV6-1	TRBD1	NA	TRBJ1-5	CASSEGDRGAYQPQHF	TGTGCCAGCAGTGAAGGGGACAGGGGCGCGTATCAGCCCCAGCATTTT
TRBV28	TRBD1	NA	TRBJ1-2	CASSLGTGLLRGYTF	TGTGCCAGCAGTTTAGGGACAGGGCTTTTGCGGGGCTACACCTTC
TRBV30	TRBD1	once	TRBJ1-4	CAWSPPDRGAEKLFF	TGTGCCTGGAGTCCACCGGACAGGGGAGCAGAAAAACTGTTTTTT
TRBV6-8	TRBD1	few	TRBJ1-1	CASSCEDRTEGGEAFF	TGTGCCAGCAGTTGCGAGGACAGGACGGAAGGTGGTGAAGCTTTCTTT
TRBV19	TRBD1	NA	TRBJ1-6	CATKDRVGIWSSPLHF	TGTGCCACCAAGGACAGGGTTGGAATCTGGAGTTCACCCCTCCACTTT
TRBV6-6	NA	NA	TRBJ2-5	CASSRPEYQETQYF	TGTGCCAGCAGCCGACCGGAGTACCAAGAGACCCAGTACTTC
TRBV1	NA	once	TRBJ2-3	CTSSPRDRTDTQYF	TGCACCAGCAGCCCACGGGATAGAACAGATACGCAGTATTTT
TRBV4-1	TRBD1	NA	TRBJ1-6	CASSREPGQGTSPLHF	TGCGCCAGCAGCCGAGAACCGGGACAGGGGACCTCACCCCTCCACTTT
TRBV20-1	NA	few	TRBJ1-1	CSANYDSPAFF	TGCAGTGCTAACTATGACAGTCCAGCTTTCTTT
TRBV12-5	NA	NA	TRBJ2-1	CASGSGAYGNNEQFF	TGTGCTAGTGGTTCGGGAGCTTATGGCAACAATGAGCAGTTCTTC
TRBV7-9	NA	NA	TRBJ1-3	CASSIQDLSSGNTIYF	TGTGCCAGCAGCATACAGGACCTTAGCTCTGGAAACACCATATATTTT